This is a list of T cell receptor beta chains from one sample in a study of OX40 agonist ivuxolimab in advanced cancers. Clones were sequenced by immunoSEQ multiplex PCR, and TCRdb holds only the in-frame ones, with some missing. The sample has about 60,000 clones; approximately 89% are singletons. Sequences were derived from CD4+ or CD8+ T cells sorted from blood, sampled in a trial of the OX40 agonist ivuxolimab. The receptors shown here come from an adult with an advanced solid tumor such as melanoma, head and neck, liver or kidney cancer. Both conserved end residues are part of each CDR3. The D gene is left open where the match is weak. Some rows mark clone size as missing; the rest say once, few, many or name a class of expanded clone.

clone_size: .; j_call: TRBJ2-1; v_call: TRBV19; d_call: .; cdr3_aa: CASSENRRTQFF; cdr3_nt: TGTGCCAGTAGTGAAAACAGGAGGACGCAGTTCTTC
clone_size: .; j_call: TRBJ2-5; v_call: TRBV9; d_call: .; cdr3_aa: CASSVAGGMGMETQYF; cdr3_nt: TGTGCCAGCAGCGTAGCAGGCGGGATGGGTATGGAGACCCAGTACTTC
clone_size: .; j_call: TRBJ2-1; v_call: TRBV6-5; d_call: TRBD2; cdr3_aa: CASAIAGGPVNEQFF; cdr3_nt: TGTGCCAGCGCAATAGCGGGAGGGCCAGTTAATGAGCAGTTCTTC
clone_size: .; j_call: TRBJ2-1; v_call: TRBV7-9; d_call: TRBD2; cdr3_aa: CASSYAGTSGRNEQFF; cdr3_nt: TGTGCCAGCAGCTACGCCGGGACTAGCGGGAGAAATGAGCAGTTCTTC
clone_size: .; j_call: TRBJ1-5; v_call: TRBV28; d_call: .; cdr3_aa: CASTTRARAGQPQHF; cdr3_nt: TGTGCCAGCACCACGAGGGCCAGGGCGGGGCAGCCCCAGCATTTT
clone_size: .; j_call: TRBJ2-1; v_call: TRBV7-2; d_call: TRBD2; cdr3_aa: CASSPSGTRVYNEQFF; cdr3_nt: TGTGCCAGCAGCCCCTCCGGGACTAGAGTTTACAATGAGCAGTTCTTC
clone_size: once; j_call: TRBJ2-7; v_call: TRBV10-1; d_call: TRBD1; cdr3_aa: CARPQCGRTGAYEQYF; cdr3_nt: TGCGCCAGACCCCAGTGTGGAAGGACAGGGGCCTACGAGCAGTACTTC
clone_size: .; j_call: TRBJ1-3; v_call: TRBV18; d_call: .; cdr3_aa: CASSPVPGGSGNTIYF; cdr3_nt: TGTGCCAGCTCACCAGTTCCGGGGGGCTCTGGAAACACCATATATTTT
clone_size: .; j_call: TRBJ2-2; v_call: TRBV9; d_call: .; cdr3_aa: CASSADPLNTGELFF; cdr3_nt: TGTGCCAGCAGCGCGGACCCGCTGAACACCGGGGAGCTGTTTTTT
clone_size: .; j_call: TRBJ1-1; v_call: TRBV11-2; d_call: .; cdr3_aa: CASSLKSNTEAFF; cdr3_nt: TGTGCCAGCAGCTTAAAATCGAACACTGAAGCTTTCTTT
clone_size: few; j_call: TRBJ1-5; v_call: TRBV18; d_call: TRBD1; cdr3_aa: CASSPGGTGGQPQHF; cdr3_nt: TGTGCCAGCTCACCAGGAGGGACAGGGGGACAGCCCCAGCATTTT
clone_size: .; j_call: TRBJ2-6; v_call: TRBV5-1; d_call: TRBD1; cdr3_aa: CASSWDSRSGANVLTF; cdr3_nt: TGCGCCAGCAGTTGGGACAGCCGCTCTGGGGCCAACGTCCTGACTTTC
clone_size: .; j_call: TRBJ2-5; v_call: TRBV14; d_call: .; cdr3_aa: CASSQIDYPTPGETQYF; cdr3_nt: TGTGCCAGCAGCCAAATTGACTACCCTACTCCTGGAGAGACCCAGTACTTC
clone_size: .; j_call: TRBJ1-4; v_call: TRBV4-3; d_call: .; cdr3_aa: CASSQEGGRGEKLFF; cdr3_nt: TGCGCCAGCAGCCAAGAGGGGGGGAGGGGTGAAAAACTGTTTTTT
clone_size: .; j_call: TRBJ2-3; v_call: TRBV7-9; d_call: TRBD1; cdr3_aa: CASSLQGVADTQYF; cdr3_nt: TGTGCCAGCAGTCTACAGGGGGTCGCAGATACGCAGTATTTT
clone_size: few; j_call: TRBJ1-1; v_call: TRBV9; d_call: .; cdr3_aa: CASSVKEVDPTEAFF; cdr3_nt: TGTGCCAGCAGCGTCAAAGAAGTTGATCCCACTGAAGCTTTCTTT
clone_size: .; j_call: TRBJ1-4; v_call: TRBV6-6; d_call: .; cdr3_aa: CASSYSTALIEKLFF; cdr3_nt: TGTGCCAGCAGTTACTCGACGGCACTTATAGAAAAACTGTTTTTT
clone_size: .; j_call: TRBJ2-3; v_call: TRBV21-1; d_call: .; cdr3_aa: CASSKYETVTDTQYF; cdr3_nt: TGTGCCAGCAGCAAATATGAGACTGTCACAGATACGCAGTATTTT
clone_size: .; j_call: TRBJ2-1; v_call: TRBV29-1; d_call: TRBD2; cdr3_aa: CSVGISGRVDEQFF; cdr3_nt: TGCAGCGTTGGTATTAGCGGGAGGGTGGATGAGCAGTTCTTC
clone_size: .; j_call: TRBJ2-7; v_call: TRBV5-1; d_call: TRBD2; cdr3_aa: CASSRGLAGDLTYEQYF; cdr3_nt: TGCGCCAGCAGCAGGGGACTAGCGGGAGATTTAACCTACGAGCAGTACTTC
clone_size: .; j_call: TRBJ1-2; v_call: TRBV7-8; d_call: .; cdr3_aa: CASSYWTLAGSANYGYTF; cdr3_nt: TGTGCCAGCAGCTACTGGACCCTAGCGGGGTCCGCTAACTATGGCTACACCTTC
clone_size: .; j_call: TRBJ2-1; v_call: TRBV7-3; d_call: TRBD2; cdr3_aa: CASSPGLARDNEQFF; cdr3_nt: TGTGCCAGCAGCCCCGGACTAGCGAGGGACAATGAGCAGTTCTTC
clone_size: .; j_call: TRBJ2-1; v_call: TRBV18; d_call: .; cdr3_aa: CASSPVLLDHEQFF; cdr3_nt: TGTGCCAGCTCACCGGTCTTGCTAGACCATGAGCAGTTCTTC
clone_size: .; j_call: TRBJ2-5; v_call: TRBV2; d_call: .; cdr3_aa: CASSRGAGLQETQYF; cdr3_nt: TGTGCCAGCAGTCGAGGAGCGGGCCTACAAGAGACCCAGTACTTC
clone_size: once; j_call: TRBJ2-2; v_call: TRBV19; d_call: .; cdr3_aa: CASSKQRGGELFF; cdr3_nt: TGTGCCAGTAGTAAACAACGCGGCGGGGAGCTGTTTTTT
clone_size: .; j_call: TRBJ2-1; v_call: TRBV21-1; d_call: .; cdr3_aa: CASSKVGEGETSGRVFSYNEQFF; cdr3_nt: TGTGCCAGCAGCAAAGTAGGAGAAGGGGAGACTAGCGGGAGGGTGTTCTCCTACAATGAGCAGTTCTTC
clone_size: once; j_call: TRBJ1-4; v_call: TRBV30; d_call: .; cdr3_aa: CAWSIREKLFF; cdr3_nt: TGTGCCTGGAGTATTAGGGAAAAACTGTTTTTT
clone_size: few; j_call: TRBJ1-4; v_call: TRBV5-4; d_call: .; cdr3_aa: CASSVTGGAGKLFF; cdr3_nt: TGTGCCAGCAGCGTAACGGGGGGGGCGGGAAAACTGTTTTTT
clone_size: .; j_call: TRBJ2-1; v_call: TRBV5-8; d_call: .; cdr3_aa: CASSLEGTVYNEQFF; cdr3_nt: TGTGCCAGCAGCTTGGAGGGGACGGTTTACAATGAGCAGTTCTTC
clone_size: .; j_call: TRBJ2-1; v_call: TRBV7-2; d_call: .; cdr3_aa: CASSLTSDLSYNEQFF; cdr3_nt: TGTGCCAGCAGCTTAACAAGCGACCTCTCCTACAATGAGCAGTTCTTC
clone_size: .; j_call: TRBJ2-1; v_call: TRBV21-1; d_call: .; cdr3_aa: CASPPEGPMDEQFF; cdr3_nt: TGTGCCAGCCCCCCCGAGGGGCCTATGGATGAGCAGTTCTTC
clone_size: once; j_call: TRBJ2-7; v_call: TRBV28; d_call: .; cdr3_aa: CASRGQGRYEQYF; cdr3_nt: TGTGCCAGCAGGGGTCAGGGAAGATACGAGCAGTACTTC
clone_size: .; j_call: TRBJ2-5; v_call: TRBV7-2; d_call: TRBD1; cdr3_aa: CASSSDRGRETQYF; cdr3_nt: TGTGCCAGCAGCAGCGACAGGGGGCGCGAGACCCAGTACTTC
clone_size: .; j_call: TRBJ2-2; v_call: TRBV9; d_call: .; cdr3_aa: CASSVGEGNTGELFF; cdr3_nt: TGTGCCAGCAGCGTCGGCGAAGGGAACACCGGGGAGCTGTTTTTT
clone_size: .; j_call: TRBJ2-2; v_call: TRBV7-3; d_call: .; cdr3_aa: CASSFVEEGELFF; cdr3_nt: TGTGCCAGCAGCTTCGTGGAGGAGGGGGAGCTGTTTTTT
clone_size: .; j_call: TRBJ2-7; v_call: TRBV20-1; d_call: .; cdr3_aa: CSAKQSYEQYF; cdr3_nt: TGCAGTGCTAAACAGTCCTACGAGCAGTACTTC
clone_size: .; j_call: TRBJ1-2; v_call: TRBV7-9; d_call: .; cdr3_aa: CASSPSVGRGGYGYTF; cdr3_nt: TGTGCCAGCAGCCCATCCGTGGGCAGGGGTGGATACGGCTACACCTTC
clone_size: once; j_call: TRBJ2-3; v_call: TRBV28; d_call: TRBD2; cdr3_aa: CASSRWTSGTDTQYF; cdr3_nt: TGTGCCAGCAGTCGTTGGACTAGCGGCACAGATACGCAGTATTTT
clone_size: .; j_call: TRBJ2-2; v_call: TRBV19; d_call: .; cdr3_aa: CASSILDPAGELFF; cdr3_nt: TGTGCCAGTAGTATCCTCGACCCCGCCGGGGAGCTGTTTTTT
clone_size: .; j_call: TRBJ2-4; v_call: TRBV5-8; d_call: TRBD1; cdr3_aa: CASSKDRFSNGDIQYF; cdr3_nt: TGTGCCAGCAGTAAGGACAGGTTCTCTAACGGGGACATTCAGTACTTC
clone_size: .; j_call: TRBJ1-1; v_call: TRBV10-3; d_call: .; cdr3_aa: CAISWEAGDTEAFF; cdr3_nt: TGTGCCATCAGCTGGGAGGCCGGGGACACTGAAGCTTTCTTT
clone_size: .; j_call: TRBJ2-7; v_call: TRBV6-6; d_call: TRBD2; cdr3_aa: CASTLGTSDFYEQYF; cdr3_nt: TGTGCCAGCACCTTAGGGACTAGTGATTTCTACGAGCAGTACTTC
clone_size: .; j_call: TRBJ2-2; v_call: TRBV7-6; d_call: TRBD1; cdr3_aa: CATQGANGELFF; cdr3_nt: TGTGCCACGCAGGGGGCAAACGGGGAGCTGTTTTTT
clone_size: .; j_call: TRBJ2-7; v_call: TRBV29-1; d_call: TRBD2; cdr3_aa: CSVPLLARLAGYTLYEQYF; cdr3_nt: TGCAGCGTCCCCTTACTGGCGAGACTAGCGGGATATACTTTGTACGAGCAGTACTTC
clone_size: .; j_call: TRBJ2-7; v_call: TRBV5-1; d_call: TRBD2; cdr3_aa: CASSLGLAAGSEYF; cdr3_nt: TGCGCCAGCAGCCTCGGACTAGCGGCTGGGTCGGAGTACTTC
clone_size: .; j_call: TRBJ2-7; v_call: TRBV7-9; d_call: .; cdr3_aa: CASSPGRDSYEQYF; cdr3_nt: TGTGCCAGCAGCCCAGGCAGGGACTCCTACGAGCAGTACTTC
clone_size: .; j_call: TRBJ2-3; v_call: TRBV14; d_call: .; cdr3_aa: CASSQEKGKFGTDTQYF; cdr3_nt: TGTGCCAGCAGCCAAGAAAAGGGGAAATTTGGCACAGATACGCAGTATTTT
clone_size: .; j_call: TRBJ2-1; v_call: TRBV9; d_call: TRBD2; cdr3_aa: CASSPRYLRASGNPYNEQFF; cdr3_nt: TGTGCCAGCAGCCCGAGATACCTCAGGGCTAGCGGGAACCCCTACAATGAGCAGTTCTTC
clone_size: .; j_call: TRBJ2-7; v_call: TRBV7-3; d_call: .; cdr3_aa: CASSLQAGSNEQYF; cdr3_nt: TGTGCCAGCAGCTTACAAGCAGGGAGTAACGAGCAGTACTTC
clone_size: .; j_call: TRBJ2-7; v_call: TRBV19; d_call: TRBD2; cdr3_aa: CASSFPGLANEQYF; cdr3_nt: TGTGCCAGTAGTTTCCCAGGACTAGCGAACGAGCAGTACTTC
clone_size: .; j_call: TRBJ2-7; v_call: TRBV11-3; d_call: .; cdr3_aa: CASSYEGTSDEQYF; cdr3_nt: TGTGCCAGCAGCTATGAAGGGACTTCTGACGAGCAGTACTTC
clone_size: .; j_call: TRBJ1-4; v_call: TRBV7-9; d_call: .; cdr3_aa: CASSSPGQGSIAEKLFF; cdr3_nt: TGTGCCAGCAGCTCACCCGGACAAGGAAGCATCGCAGAAAAACTGTTTTTT
clone_size: .; j_call: TRBJ1-1; v_call: TRBV28; d_call: .; cdr3_aa: CASATGGKVSEAFF; cdr3_nt: TGTGCTTCGGCCACGGGGGGCAAGGTCTCTGAAGCTTTCTTT
clone_size: .; j_call: TRBJ1-4; v_call: TRBV7-2; d_call: TRBD1; cdr3_aa: CASSLDRGGEKLFF; cdr3_nt: TGTGCCAGCAGCCTCGACAGGGGTGGTGAAAAACTGTTTTTT
clone_size: .; j_call: TRBJ2-7; v_call: TRBV5-1; d_call: TRBD1; cdr3_aa: CASSLGQGGSGEQYF; cdr3_nt: TGCGCCAGCAGCCTGGGACAGGGTGGGAGCGGCGAGCAGTACTTC
clone_size: .; j_call: TRBJ2-4; v_call: TRBV7-9; d_call: TRBD2; cdr3_aa: CASSLEPSGNIQYF; cdr3_nt: TGTGCCAGCAGCTTAGAGCCTAGCGGAAACATTCAGTACTTC
clone_size: few; j_call: TRBJ2-3; v_call: TRBV7-3; d_call: .; cdr3_aa: CASSLTGVTDTQYF; cdr3_nt: TGTGCCAGCAGCCTCACCGGGGTGACAGATACGCAGTATTTT
clone_size: .; j_call: TRBJ2-7; v_call: TRBV4-3; d_call: .; cdr3_aa: CASSSQGGYEQYF; cdr3_nt: TGCGCCAGCAGTTCTCAGGGGGGCTACGAGCAGTACTTC
clone_size: .; j_call: TRBJ2-7; v_call: TRBV6-1; d_call: .; cdr3_aa: CASSLELGQNYEQYF; cdr3_nt: TGTGCCAGCAGTTTAGAACTTGGACAGAACTACGAGCAGTACTTC
clone_size: .; j_call: TRBJ2-7; v_call: TRBV5-1; d_call: .; cdr3_aa: CASSLGGIGDEQYF; cdr3_nt: TGCGCCAGCAGCTTGGGAGGGATTGGCGACGAGCAGTACTTC